This T cell receptor beta chain was recovered during a study of monozygotic twins with inflammatory bowel disease. Reanalyzing the 5' RACE reads, TCRdb keeps one entry per CDR3 protein, without DNA. Recorded for this sample: about 210,000 distinct CDR3 sequences. The CDR3 has 14 amino acids. Germline V gives CDR1 SEHNR, CDR2 FQNEAQ (reference sequence). J is TRBJ1-1 and V is TRBV7-9; no DNA is available, so the TRBD1 call from TCRdb remains unchecked. The sequence was collected from a human donor with ulcerative colitis or Crohn's disease, or a healthy co-twin of an affected twin (not recorded which). The sample was blood. CDR3 loop: CASTPGALNTEAFF.